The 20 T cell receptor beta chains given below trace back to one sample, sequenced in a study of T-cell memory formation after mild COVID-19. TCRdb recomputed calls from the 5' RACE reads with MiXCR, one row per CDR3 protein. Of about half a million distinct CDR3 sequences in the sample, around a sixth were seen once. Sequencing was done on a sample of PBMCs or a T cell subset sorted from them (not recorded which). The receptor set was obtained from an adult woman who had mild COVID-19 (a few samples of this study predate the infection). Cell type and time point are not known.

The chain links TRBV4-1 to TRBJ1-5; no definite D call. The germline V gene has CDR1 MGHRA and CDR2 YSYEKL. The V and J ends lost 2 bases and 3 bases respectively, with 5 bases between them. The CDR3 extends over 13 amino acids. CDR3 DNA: TGCGCCAGCAGCCAACATCCCAATCAGCCCCAGCATTTT. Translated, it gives CASSQHPNQPQHF.

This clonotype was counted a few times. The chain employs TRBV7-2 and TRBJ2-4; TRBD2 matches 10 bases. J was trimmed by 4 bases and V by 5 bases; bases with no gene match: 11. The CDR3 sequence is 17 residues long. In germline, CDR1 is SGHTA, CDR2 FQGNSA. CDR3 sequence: CASSRGGLAEKKNIQYF. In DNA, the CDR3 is TGTGCCAGCAGCCGGGGTGGACTAGCGGAGAAAAAAAACATTCAGTACTTC.

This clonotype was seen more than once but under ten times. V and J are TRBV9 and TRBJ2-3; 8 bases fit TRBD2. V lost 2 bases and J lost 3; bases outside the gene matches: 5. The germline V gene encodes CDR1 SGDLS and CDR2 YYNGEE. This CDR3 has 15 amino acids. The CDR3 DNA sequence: TGTGCCAGCAGCGTCCAAGCGGGAGAGACAGATACGCAGTATTTT. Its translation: CASSVQAGETDTQYF.

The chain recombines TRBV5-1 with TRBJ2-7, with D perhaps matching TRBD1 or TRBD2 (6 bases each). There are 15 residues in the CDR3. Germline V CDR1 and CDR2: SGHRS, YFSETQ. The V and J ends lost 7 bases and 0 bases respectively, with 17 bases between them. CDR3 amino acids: CASRRGGGGSYEQYF. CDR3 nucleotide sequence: TGCGCCAGCCGCCGAGGAGGGGGAGGCTCCTACGAGCAGTACTTC.

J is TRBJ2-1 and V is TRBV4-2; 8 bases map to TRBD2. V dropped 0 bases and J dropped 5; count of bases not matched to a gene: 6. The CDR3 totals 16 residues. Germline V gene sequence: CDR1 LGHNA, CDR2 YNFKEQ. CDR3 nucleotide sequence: TGTGCCAGCAGCCAAGATTGGCTAGCGGGTAACAATGAGCAGTTCTTC. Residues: CASSQDWLAGNNEQFF.

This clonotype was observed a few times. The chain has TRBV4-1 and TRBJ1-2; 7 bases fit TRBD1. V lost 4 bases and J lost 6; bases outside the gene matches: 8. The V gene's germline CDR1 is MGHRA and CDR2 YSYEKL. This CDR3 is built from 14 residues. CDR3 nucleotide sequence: TGCGCCAGCAGCCCCTTGGGACAGCAAGATGGCTACACCTTC. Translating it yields CASSPLGQQDGYTF.

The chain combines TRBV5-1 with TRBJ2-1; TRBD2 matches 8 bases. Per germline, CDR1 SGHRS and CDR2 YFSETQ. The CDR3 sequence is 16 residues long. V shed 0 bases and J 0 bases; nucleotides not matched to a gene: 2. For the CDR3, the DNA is TGCGCCAGCAGCTTGGACAGCGGGGGCTCCTACAATGAGCAGTTCTTC. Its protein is CASSLDSGGSYNEQFF.

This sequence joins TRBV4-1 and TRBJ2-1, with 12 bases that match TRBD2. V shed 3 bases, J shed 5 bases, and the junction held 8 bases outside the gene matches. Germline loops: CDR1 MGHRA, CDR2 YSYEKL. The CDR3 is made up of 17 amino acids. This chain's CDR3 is CASSHPLAGGTDNEQFF. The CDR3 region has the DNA TGCGCCAGCAGCCACCCACTAGCGGGGGGAACAGACAATGAGCAGTTCTTC.

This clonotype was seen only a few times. The DNA of the CDR3 is TGCGCCAGCAGCTTGGAACCCTCTGTCCCAGATACGCAGTATTTT. This sequence encodes CASSLEPSVPDTQYF. The V gene is TRBV5-1, the J gene TRBJ2-3; D gene unclear. Germline lookup yields CDR1 SGHRS and CDR2 YFSETQ. With 0 bases removed from V and 4 bases from J, the gap between germline ends came to 12 bases. The CDR3 totals 15 residues.

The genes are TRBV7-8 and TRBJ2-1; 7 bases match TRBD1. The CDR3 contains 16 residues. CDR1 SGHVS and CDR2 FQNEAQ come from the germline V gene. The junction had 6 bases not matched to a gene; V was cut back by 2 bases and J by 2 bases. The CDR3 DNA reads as TGTGCCAGCAGCTTAATAATTCAGGGGGCCTACAATGAGCAGTTCTTC. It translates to CASSLIIQGAYNEQFF.

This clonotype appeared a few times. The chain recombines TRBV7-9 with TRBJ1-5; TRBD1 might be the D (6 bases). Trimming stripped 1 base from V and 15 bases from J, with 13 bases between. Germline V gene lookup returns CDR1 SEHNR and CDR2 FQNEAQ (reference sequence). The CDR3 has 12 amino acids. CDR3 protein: CASSLGGGVRHF. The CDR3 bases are TGTGCCAGCAGCTTAGGAGGGGGAGTTCGGCATTTT.

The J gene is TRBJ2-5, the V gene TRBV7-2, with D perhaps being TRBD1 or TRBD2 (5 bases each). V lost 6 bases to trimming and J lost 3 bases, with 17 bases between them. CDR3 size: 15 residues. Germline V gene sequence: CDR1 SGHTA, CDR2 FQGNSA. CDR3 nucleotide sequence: TGTGCCAGCAGTCGAGGGGAAACAGCAAAAGAGACCCAGTACTTC. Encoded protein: CASSRGETAKETQYF.

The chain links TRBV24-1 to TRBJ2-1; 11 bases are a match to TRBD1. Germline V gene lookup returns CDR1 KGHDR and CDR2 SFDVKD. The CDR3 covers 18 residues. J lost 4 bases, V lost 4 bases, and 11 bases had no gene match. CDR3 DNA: TGTGCCACCAGTGAGACGACCCACCGGGACAGGGGGTACAATGAGCAGTTCTTC. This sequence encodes CATSETTHRDRGYNEQFF.

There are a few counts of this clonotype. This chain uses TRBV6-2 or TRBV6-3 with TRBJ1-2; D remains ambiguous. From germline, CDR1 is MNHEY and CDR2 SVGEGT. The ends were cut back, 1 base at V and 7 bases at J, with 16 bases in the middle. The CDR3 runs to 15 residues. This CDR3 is CASSYFPPGDRGYTF. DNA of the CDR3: TGTGCCAGCAGTTACTTCCCCCCCGGGGATCGTGGCTACACCTTC.

The CDR3 nucleotides are TGCGCCAGCGTCGGTTCCCTTGGCGGGAGATCATGGGAGACCCAGTACTTC. This sequence encodes CASVGSLGGRSWETQYF. V is TRBV23-1 and J is TRBJ2-5; TRBD2 aligns across 7 bases. TRBV23-1 is an open reading frame, and its role is uncertain. The V segment lost 8 bases and the J segment 5 bases; nucleotides outside the gene matches: 20. The length of the CDR3 is 17 residues.

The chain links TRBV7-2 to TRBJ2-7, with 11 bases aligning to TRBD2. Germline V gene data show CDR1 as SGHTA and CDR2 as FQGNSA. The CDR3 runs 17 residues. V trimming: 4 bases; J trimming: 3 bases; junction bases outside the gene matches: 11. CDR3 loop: CASSYSLAGGRVYEQYF. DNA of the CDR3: TGTGCCAGCAGCTATTCCCTAGCGGGAGGCCGAGTCTACGAGCAGTACTTC.

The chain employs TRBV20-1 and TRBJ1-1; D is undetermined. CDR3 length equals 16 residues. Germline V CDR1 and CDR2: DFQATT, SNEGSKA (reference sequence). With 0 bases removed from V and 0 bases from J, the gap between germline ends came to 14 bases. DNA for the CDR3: TGCAGTGCTAGAGATAGTCGGGAGTACCTGAACACTGAAGCTTTCTTT. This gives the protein CSARDSREYLNTEAFF.

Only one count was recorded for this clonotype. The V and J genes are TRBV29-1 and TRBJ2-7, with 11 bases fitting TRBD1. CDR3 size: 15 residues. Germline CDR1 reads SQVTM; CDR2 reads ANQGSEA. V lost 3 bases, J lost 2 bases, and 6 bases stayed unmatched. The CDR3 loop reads CSVEIPGQGAYEQYF. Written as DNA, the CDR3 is TGCAGCGTTGAGATACCGGGACAGGGGGCCTACGAGCAGTACTTC.

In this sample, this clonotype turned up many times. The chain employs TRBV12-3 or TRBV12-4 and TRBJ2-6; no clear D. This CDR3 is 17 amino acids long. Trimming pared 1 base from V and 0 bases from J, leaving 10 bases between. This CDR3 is CASSLGAGYSGANVLTF. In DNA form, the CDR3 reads TGTGCCAGCAGTTTAGGGGCCGGTTACTCTGGGGCCAACGTCCTGACTTTC.

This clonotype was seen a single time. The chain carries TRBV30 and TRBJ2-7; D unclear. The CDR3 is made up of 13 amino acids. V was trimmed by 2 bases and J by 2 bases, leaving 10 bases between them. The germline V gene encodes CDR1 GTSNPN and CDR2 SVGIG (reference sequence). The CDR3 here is CAWSTSTTYEQYF. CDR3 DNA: TGTGCCTGGAGTACGAGCACAACCTACGAGCAGTACTTC.